This T cell receptor beta chain was documented in a study of blood T cell repertoires in COVID-19. About the study: Researchers got acute and convalescent COVID-19 samples from the United States, Italy and Spain. PBMCs, B-cell-depleted T cells, or T cells provided the cDNA or gDNA that made up the material.

This CDR3 has 14 amino acids. V shed 7 bases and J shed 7 bases, with 20 bases lying between them. CDR1 is SNHLY and CDR2 is FYNNEI in the germline V gene. Profiling relied on immunoSEQ multiplex PCR, and the TCRdb table lists in-frame clones only, not all of them. The table shows 150,000 or so clones, with approximately 78% occurring only once. The chain combines TRBV2 with TRBJ2-7; a weak D match, TRBD1 (6 bases). The receptor's source is a human donor with acute or convalescent COVID-19. The donor label of this sample is uncertain. The sequencing sample was made of peripheral blood. The CDR3: CASNLISGAGEQYF. The CDR3 DNA reads TGTGCCAGCAACCTCATTTCAGGGGCTGGGGAGCAGTACTTC.